Presented here are 2 T cell receptor beta chains from one specimen sequenced in a study of T cell repertoires in cytomegalovirus infection. A single record per CDR3 protein comes from TCRdb applying MiXCR to the reads. The sample carries approximately 250,000 distinct CDR3 sequences, about 23% recorded once. The specimen was CD8+ T cells from PBMCs. These receptors were collected from a human donor in good health (CMV status not recorded). Some clones in this sample may be carry-over from other donors' samples.

This chain connects TRBV27 to TRBJ2-1; 9 nucleotides align to TRBD1. The V gene's germline CDR1 is MNHEY and CDR2 SMNVEV (reference sequence). The CDR3 totals 14 residues. Trimming at V came to 6 bases and at J to 9 bases, leaving 9 bases not matched to a gene. The CDR3: CASRGQGSPFEQFF. Here the CDR3 DNA reads TGTGCCAGCAGGGGACAGGGATCCCCTTTTGAGCAGTTCTTC.

The chain is built from TRBV20-1 and TRBJ1-1; maybe TRBD1 (6 bases). CDR3 length: 13 amino acids. Trimming pared 6 bases from V and 6 bases from J, leaving 17 bases between. Germline CDR1 is DFQATT and CDR2 is SNEGSKA (reference sequence). CDR3 DNA: TGCAGTGCCCTTACAGGGCTGGGTCCTGAAGCTTTCTTT. The encoded protein is CSALTGLGPEAFF.